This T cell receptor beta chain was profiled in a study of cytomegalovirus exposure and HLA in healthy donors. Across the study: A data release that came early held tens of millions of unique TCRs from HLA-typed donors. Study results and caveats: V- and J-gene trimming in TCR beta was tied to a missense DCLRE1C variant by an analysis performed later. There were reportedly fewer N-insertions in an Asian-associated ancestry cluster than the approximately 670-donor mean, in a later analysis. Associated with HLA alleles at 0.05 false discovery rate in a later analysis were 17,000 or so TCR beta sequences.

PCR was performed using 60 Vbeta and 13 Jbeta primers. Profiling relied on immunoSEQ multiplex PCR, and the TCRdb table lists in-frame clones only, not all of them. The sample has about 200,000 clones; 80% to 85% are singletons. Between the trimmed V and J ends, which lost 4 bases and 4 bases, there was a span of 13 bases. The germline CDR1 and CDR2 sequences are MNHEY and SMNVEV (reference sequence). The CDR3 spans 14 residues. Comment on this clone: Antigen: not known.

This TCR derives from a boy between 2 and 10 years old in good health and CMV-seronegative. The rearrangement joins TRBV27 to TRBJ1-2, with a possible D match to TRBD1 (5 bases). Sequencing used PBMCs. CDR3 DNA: TGTGCCAGCAGTTATGCGACGGACACCTATGGCTACACCTTC. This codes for CASSYATDTYGYTF.